This T cell receptor (beta chain) appears in the sequencing data of a study of PD-1 blockade in classical Hodgkin lymphoma. Study-wide results and caveats: The drivers behind the repertoire differences, possibly disease activity or prior therapy, remain undefined. The baseline diversity of complete responders showed similarity to that of newly diagnosed patients. Whereas CD4+ TCR diversity had risen significantly by C4D1, CD8+ TCR diversity had not. Baseline TCR diversity was reportedly lower in newly diagnosed patients than in healthy donors. It was reported as lower still in relapsed/refractory patients.

The CDR3 covers 14 residues. Trimming removed 3 bases from V and 6 bases from J, with 14 bases in between. The germline V gene encodes CDR1 SGHTA and CDR2 FQGNSA. Sequencing used immunoSEQ multiplex PCR; TCRdb keeps in-frame clones, though not all of them. This table holds approximately 21,000 clones, around 68% found once. Each patient relapsed following autologous stem cell transplantation, and prior brentuximab vedotin exposure differed. In regard to this clone: The antigen remains unidentified.

V usage is TRBV7-2 and J usage is TRBJ2-5, with D possibly being TRBD1 or TRBD2 (5 bases each). Here the sequenced sample was peripheral blood mononuclear cells (PBMCs), taken at baseline. The source is a human donor with classical Hodgkin lymphoma. The CDR3 region is CASSLSNGAKTQYF. The CDR3 DNA follows: TGTGCCAGCAGCTTGAGCAACGGGGCGAAGACCCAGTACTTC.